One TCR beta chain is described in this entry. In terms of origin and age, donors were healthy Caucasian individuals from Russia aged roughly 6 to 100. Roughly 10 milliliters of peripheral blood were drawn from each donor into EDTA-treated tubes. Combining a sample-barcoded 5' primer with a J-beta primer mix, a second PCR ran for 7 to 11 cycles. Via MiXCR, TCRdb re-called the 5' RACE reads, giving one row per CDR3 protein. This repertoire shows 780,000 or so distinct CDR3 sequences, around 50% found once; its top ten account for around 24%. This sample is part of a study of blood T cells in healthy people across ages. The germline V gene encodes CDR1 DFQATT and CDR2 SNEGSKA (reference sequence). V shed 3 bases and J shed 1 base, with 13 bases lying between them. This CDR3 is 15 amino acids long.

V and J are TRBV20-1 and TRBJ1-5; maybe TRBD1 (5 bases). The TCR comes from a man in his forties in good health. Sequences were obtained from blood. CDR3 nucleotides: TGCAGTGCTAGTTATCTTGGGGGAAGCAATCAGCCCCAGCATTTT. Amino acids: CSASYLGGSNQPQHF.